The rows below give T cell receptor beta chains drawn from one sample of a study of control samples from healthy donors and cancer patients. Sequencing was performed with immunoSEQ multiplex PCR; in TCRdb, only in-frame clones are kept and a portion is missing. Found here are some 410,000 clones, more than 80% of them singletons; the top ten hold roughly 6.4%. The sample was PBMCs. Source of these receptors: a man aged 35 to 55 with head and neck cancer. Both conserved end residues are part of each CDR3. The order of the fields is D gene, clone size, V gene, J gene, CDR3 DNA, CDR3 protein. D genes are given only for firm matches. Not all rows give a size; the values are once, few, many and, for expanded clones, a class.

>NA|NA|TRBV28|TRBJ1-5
TGTGCCAGCAGGGCCTCCTCGACAGACTTCTATAGCAATCAGCCCCAGCATTTT
CASRASSTDFYSNQPQHF
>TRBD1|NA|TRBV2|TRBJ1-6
TGTGCCAGCAGCACAGGGGTTTGGGATTCACCCCTCCACTTT
CASSTGVWDSPLHF
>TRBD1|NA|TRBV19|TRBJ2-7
TGTGCCAGTAGTATGTCGTACAGGGGGGACGAGCAGTACTTC
CASSMSYRGDEQYF
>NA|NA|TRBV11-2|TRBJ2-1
TGTGCCAGCAGCTTAGGTCCGACAGGAGCAGACTACAATGAGCAGTTCTTC
CASSLGPTGADYNEQFF
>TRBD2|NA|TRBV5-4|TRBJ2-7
TGTGCCAGCAGCGCGGGACTAGCGGAAGCCTACGAGCAGTACTTC
CASSAGLAEAYEQYF
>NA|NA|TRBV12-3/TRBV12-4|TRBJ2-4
TGTGCCAGCAGTTTTAGCCAGCCGAACATTCAGTACTTC
CASSFSQPNIQYF
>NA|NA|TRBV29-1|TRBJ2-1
TGCAGCGTTGGTTTTGTGCCAAATGAGCAGTTCTTC
CSVGFVPNEQFF
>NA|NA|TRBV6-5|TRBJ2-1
TGTGCCAGCAGTTCCCTCGGACCAGACAATGAGCAGTTCTTC
CASSSLGPDNEQFF
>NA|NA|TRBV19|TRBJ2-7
TGTGCCAGTAGTATAGGGGCAGTGAACTACGAGCAGTACTTC
CASSIGAVNYEQYF
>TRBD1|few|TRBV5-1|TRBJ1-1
TGCGCCAGCAGCTTGACAGGGGACAACCTCCCCGCTTTCTTT
CASSLTGDNLPAFF
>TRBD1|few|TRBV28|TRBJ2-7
TGTGCCAGCAGTTCGGGGACAGGTTCCTACGAGCAGTACTTC
CASSSGTGSYEQYF
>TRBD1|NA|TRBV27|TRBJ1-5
TGTGCCAGCAGAGCGGACGACAGGGGTAGCAATCAGCCCCAGCATTTT
CASRADDRGSNQPQHF
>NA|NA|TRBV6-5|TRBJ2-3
TGTGCCAGCAGTTACTCCAAGGGAGATACGCAGTATTTT
CASSYSKGDTQYF
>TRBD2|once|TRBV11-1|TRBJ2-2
TGTGCCAGCAGCCCATCGACTAGCGGACGCACCGGGGAGCTGTTTTTT
CASSPSTSGRTGELFF
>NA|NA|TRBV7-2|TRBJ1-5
TGTGCCAGCAGCTTAGAGTCTTCAGGCTGGCAGCCCCAGCATTTT
CASSLESSGWQPQHF
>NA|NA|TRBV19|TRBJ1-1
TGTGCCAGTGGTCGCTCGTTGAACACTGAAGCTTTCTTT
CASGRSLNTEAFF
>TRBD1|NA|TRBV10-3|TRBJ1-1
TGTGCCACGAAGGGGGCGAACACTGAAGCTTTCTTT
CATKGANTEAFF
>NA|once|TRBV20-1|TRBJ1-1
TGCAGTGCTGGGTGGAGGGAAGCTTTCTTT
CSAGWREAFF
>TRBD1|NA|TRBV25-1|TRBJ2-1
TGTGCCAGCAGTGCCGAGACAGGGGGCGCTTACAATGAGCAGTTCTTC
CASSAETGGAYNEQFF
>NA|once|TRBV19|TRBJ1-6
TGTGCCAGTAGTGCAGAACGACAGGTCCCAAATTCACCCCTCCACTTT
CASSAERQVPNSPLHF
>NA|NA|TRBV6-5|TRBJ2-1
TGTGCCAGCAGGGGTTGGCGGCCACGGGATGAGCAGTTCTTC
CASRGWRPRDEQFF
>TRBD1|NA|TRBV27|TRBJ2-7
TGTGCCAGCAGTTGGGGACAGGGACCCTACGAGCAGTACTTC
CASSWGQGPYEQYF
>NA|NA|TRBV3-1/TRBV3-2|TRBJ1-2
TGTGCCAGCAGCCAAGAACAGTCTAACTATGGCTACACCTTC
CASSQEQSNYGYTF
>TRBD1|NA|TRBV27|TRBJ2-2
TGTGCCAGCAGTTTTGGGACAGGGGCCACCGGGGAGCTGTTTTTT
CASSFGTGATGELFF
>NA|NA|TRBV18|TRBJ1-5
TGTGCCAGCTCACCACCCGGGACACTCAATAGCAATCAGCCCCAGCATTTT
CASSPPGTLNSNQPQHF
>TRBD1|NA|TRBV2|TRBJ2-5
TGTGCCAGCAGTCCTTTGACAGGGGAGGTGGGGACCCAGTACTTC
CASSPLTGEVGTQYF
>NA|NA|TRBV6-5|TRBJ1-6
TGTGCCAGCAGCTTCGGGTCCTCGGCTAATTCACCCCTCCACTTT
CASSFGSSANSPLHF
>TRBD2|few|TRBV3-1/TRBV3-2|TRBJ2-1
TGTGCCAGCAGCCACATCACTAGCGGGAGCTACAATGAGCAGTTCTTC
CASSHITSGSYNEQFF
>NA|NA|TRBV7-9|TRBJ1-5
TGTGCCAGCAGCTTAGAGTCCTCACAGCCCCAGCATTTT
CASSLESSQPQHF
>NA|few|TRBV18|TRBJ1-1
TGTGCCAGCTCACCACGGAGGGAGGGAAGCACTGAAGCTTTCTTT
CASSPRREGSTEAFF
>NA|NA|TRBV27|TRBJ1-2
TGTGCCAGCAGTCCCGTAGGGGGGGATAGCGATGGCTACACCTTC
CASSPVGGDSDGYTF
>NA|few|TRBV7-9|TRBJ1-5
TGTGCCAGCAGCTTGGAGGGTCAGCCCCAGCATTTT
CASSLEGQPQHF
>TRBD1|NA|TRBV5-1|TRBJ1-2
TGCGCCAGCAGCTTCAACAGGGGGGCAGGCTATGGCTACACCTTC
CASSFNRGAGYGYTF
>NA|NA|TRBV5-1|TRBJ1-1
TGCGCCAGCAGCTTGGAGGGGAACACTGAAGCTTTCTTT
CASSLEGNTEAFF
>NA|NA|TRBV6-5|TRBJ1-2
TGTGCCAGCACGCCGCGGACGGGTGGTGGCTACACCTTC
CASTPRTGGGYTF
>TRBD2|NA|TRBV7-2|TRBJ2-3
TGTGCCAGCAGCTTAGCTAGCGGGGGCACAGATACGCAGTATTTT
CASSLASGGTDTQYF
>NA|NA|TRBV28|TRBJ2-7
TGTGCCAGCAGGGAAGATGGCTACGAGCAGTACTTC
CASREDGYEQYF
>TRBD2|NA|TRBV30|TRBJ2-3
TGTGCCTGGAGACTAGCGGGGGGCCGGGATACGCAGTATTTT
CAWRLAGGRDTQYF
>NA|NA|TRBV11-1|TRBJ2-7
TGTGCCAGCAGCTCCCCTAGCGTCGCTGGGTACGAGCAGTACTTC
CASSSPSVAGYEQYF
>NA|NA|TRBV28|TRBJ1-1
TGTGCCAGCAGTTCAGGAGGGGGGAACACTGAAGCTTTCTTT
CASSSGGGNTEAFF
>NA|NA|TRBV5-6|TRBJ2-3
TGTGCCAGCAGCTTGGCGACAGATACGCAGTATTTT
CASSLATDTQYF
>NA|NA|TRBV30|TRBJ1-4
TGTGCCTGGAGTCCGGGGTTGGAAAAACTGTTTTTT
CAWSPGLEKLFF
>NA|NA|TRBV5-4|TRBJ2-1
TGTGCCAGCAGCTACGGCGGCGGGGACTACAATGAGCAGTTCTTC
CASSYGGGDYNEQFF
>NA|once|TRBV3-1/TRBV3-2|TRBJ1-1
TGTGCCAGCAAGGCGGAGCACACTGAAGCTTTCTTT
CASKAEHTEAFF
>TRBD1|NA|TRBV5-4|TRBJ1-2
TGTGCCAGCAGCTCTCCGCGAACGGACAGGGGGGGGCAAATTCGCTACACCTTC
CASSSPRTDRGGQIRYTF
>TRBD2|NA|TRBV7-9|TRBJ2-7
TGTGCCAGCAGCTTCGGTACTAGCGGGAGGGCCGGCGCCCACGAGCAGTACTTC
CASSFGTSGRAGAHEQYF
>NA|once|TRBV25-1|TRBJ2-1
TGTGCCAGCAGTGAGATTGGCGGGGACCACAATGAGCAGTTCTTC
CASSEIGGDHNEQFF
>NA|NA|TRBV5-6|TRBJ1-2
TGTGCCAGCAGCTCCTTCAGGGGCCCGCTAGGGCACACCTTC
CASSSFRGPLGHTF
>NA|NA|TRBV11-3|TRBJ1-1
TGTGCCAGCAGCTTGGGGTGGAACACTGAAGCTTTCTTT
CASSLGWNTEAFF
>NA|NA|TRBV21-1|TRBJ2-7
TGTGCCAGCAGCAAAAGGGGGGGGACAGGGAGTTACGAGCAGTACTTC
CASSKRGGTGSYEQYF
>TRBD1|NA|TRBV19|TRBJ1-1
TGTGCCAGTAGTACCCAGGGGGCGCGCGGAGCTTTCTTT
CASSTQGARGAFF
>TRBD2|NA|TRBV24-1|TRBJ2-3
TGTGCCACCAGTGACACAACCGGGACTAGCGGTCGGGTTACGCAGTATTTT
CATSDTTGTSGRVTQYF
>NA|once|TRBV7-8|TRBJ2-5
TGTGCCAGCAGCTTATATACCCCTCGGGGCTTGGGAGAGACCCAGTACTTC
CASSLYTPRGLGETQYF
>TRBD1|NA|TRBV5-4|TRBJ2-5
TGTGCCAGCAGCTTGGCCGGGACAGGGGGTTGGGAGACCCAGTACTTC
CASSLAGTGGWETQYF
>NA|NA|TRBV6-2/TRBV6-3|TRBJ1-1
TGTGCCAGCAGTTTAATAGGGCGTACTGAAGCTTTCTTT
CASSLIGRTEAFF
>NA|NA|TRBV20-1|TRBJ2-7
TGCAGTGCTAGGGGAGCCTACGAGCAGTACTTC
CSARGAYEQYF
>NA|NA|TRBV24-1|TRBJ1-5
TGTGCCACCAGTGGGGGGGTTTATCAGCCCCAGCATTTT
CATSGGVYQPQHF